This T cell receptor beta chain was sequenced in a study of cytomegalovirus exposure and HLA in healthy donors (dated by TCRdb to between 2016 and 2019). About the full investigation: The roughly 670 repertoires of the first cohort and the 95 to 150 validation repertoires were produced on the same platform, according to a later analysis. The aim of the study was to test whether cataloging public T cell receptors could identify signatures of past pathogen exposure. In addition to the first cohort of roughly 700 subjects, a separate validation cohort of around 110 different subjects was used. To predict cytomegalovirus infection status, the study combined high-throughput TCR immunosequencing, statistical association of individual TCRs with disease status, and machine learning.

The donors belonged to the validation cohort of over a hundred subjects, which was separate from the approximately 610-subject first cohort. A few counts support this clone. The specificity of this receptor is unknown. Base qualities are not recorded, but no much larger clone differs from it by a single base. V is pared back by 6 bases and J by 4 bases, with 16 bases lying between the germline termini. Including the terminal cysteine and phenylalanine, the CDR3 comprises 15 residues. The DNA shown is the 45-base CDR3, in frame from base 1. Reading the germline V gene gives CDR1 MNHEY and CDR2 SVGAGI. Libraries were made using the immunoSEQ multiplex PCR assay. Per the original workflow: A statistical classification framework was developed to diagnose cytomegalovirus status using the catalog of TCR beta chain sequences. Sourced from immuneACCESS, this table was stored by TCRdb with only in-frame sequences that have V and J called. A share of the clones is absent; for the studies checked, an unresolved V gene accounts for under half, and the remainder has no known explanation. V, J and clone size reflect that table, while D and trimming were determined from the DNA. The sample profile shows 100,000 to 150,000 clones; 70% to 90% of them were found once. The ten largest clones capture 1.5% to 2% of the sample.

Points the paper makes about the study in general: The authors suggested that the approach could potentially be extended to other disease states and immunological phenotypes. Three of the identified cytomegalovirus-associated TCR beta chains were confirmed in vitro to be specific for cytomegalovirus antigens. The validation cohort had no HLA typing available for a later analysis, so co-occurrence within that cohort was assessed over all 130 or so repertoires. In both the original and validation cohorts, the classifier was reported to diagnose cytomegalovirus status with high specificity and sensitivity. In the study, 150 to 200 TCR beta chains were listed as associated with cytomegalovirus. In a later analysis, TCRs clustered in the first cohort were found to also tend to co-occur in the 110 or so validation repertoires, with approximately 93% of cluster scores above 0. Across donors, most TCR sequences were observed very rarely, whereas some public TCRs were present in many individuals.

This chain is built from TRBV6-5 and TRBJ2-1; TRBD2 is a possible D gene, resting on 6 matching bases. Sequenced: PBMCs. This clonotype was sampled from a woman younger than 30 in good health and CMV-seronegative. The nucleotide sequence reads TGTGCCAGCAGCAGGTCGGGAGACGGGTACAATGAGCAGTTCTTC. Translation gives CASSRSGDGYNEQFF.